The present TCR beta chain was sequenced within a study of shared clonotypes between healthy human individuals. Study information: Those who served as donors were a couple of women and a few men between the ages of 18 and 49.

CDR1 KGHSH and CDR2 LQKENI come from the germline V gene. CDR3 size: 13 residues. V lost 4 bases and J 4 bases, leaving 8 bases between the germline ends. The table came from immunoSEQ multiplex PCR; TCRdb's copy has only in-frame clones and leaves some out. The table records over a million clones, around 78% of them present only once. This clone has a count of ten or more. Its target is not known. Points from the study as a whole: Researchers found naive subsets generally carried larger estimated richness than memory subsets. The study found roughly 5% of naive CD4 clonotypes shared across a few donors.

The chain couples TRBV18 to TRBJ1-5, with D tentatively TRBD1 (5 bases). The source is a man younger than 35 in good health. Some clones in this sample may be carry-over from other donors' samples. Sequenced: memory CD4+ T cells from PBMCs. The subset: CD45RA-negative fraction. The CDR3 nucleotides read TGTGCCAGCTCACGACAGCAGAATCAGCCCCAGCATTTT. This gives the protein CASSRQQNQPQHF.